The source of this T cell receptor (beta chain) is a study of regulatory T cells in long-lasting Graves disease. Study summary: The antithyroid drugs taken by newly diagnosed Graves' patients had been used for under 3 months.

General observations from the study: Persistent disease exhibited a predilection for TRBV28, TRBJ1-2 and TRBJ2-5.

As concerns this clonotype: Its antigen is currently unknown.

V dropped 1 base and J dropped 5 bases, with 7 bases sitting between them. The germline gives CDR1 KGHDR, CDR2 SFDVKD. CDR3 size: 14 residues. iRepertoire HTBI primers and Arm-PCR of CDR3 regions built TCR beta libraries. Authors' methods: Among the samples, 60 to 75 TRBV and some 15 TRBJ segments were identified. Via MiXCR, TCRdb re-called the multiplex PCR reads, giving one row per CDR3 protein. These V and J calls rely on TCRdb rather than the paper's analysis. The sample has 440,000 or so distinct CDR3 sequences; 14% to 15% are singletons. The time point was: newly diagnosed GD, antithyroid drugs for less than 3 months. With RNA extracted from PBMCs as input, the TCR library was made. The same data also contributed to another study, on T cells in Graves' hyperthyroidism and ophthalmopathy.

This receptor was taken from a woman in her 30s with Graves disease. The sequences come from peripheral blood mononuclear cells (PBMCs), collected at new diagnosis, from a patient treated with antithyroid drugs. The V gene is TRBV24-1, the J gene TRBJ2-2; D is unclear. CDR3 protein: CATSDLEITGELFF. The CDR3 DNA reads as TGTGCCACCAGTGATTTAGAGATTACCGGGGAGCTGTTTTTT.